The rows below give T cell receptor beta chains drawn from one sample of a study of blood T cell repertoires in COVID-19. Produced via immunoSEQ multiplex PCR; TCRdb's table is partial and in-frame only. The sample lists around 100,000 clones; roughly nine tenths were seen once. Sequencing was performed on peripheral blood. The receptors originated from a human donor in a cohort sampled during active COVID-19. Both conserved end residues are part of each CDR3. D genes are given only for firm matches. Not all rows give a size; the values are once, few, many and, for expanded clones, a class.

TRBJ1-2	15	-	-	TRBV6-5	TGTGCCAGCAATATAATAGCGGACGCTAACTATGGCTACACCTTC	CASNIIADANYGYTF
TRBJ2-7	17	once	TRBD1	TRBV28	TGTGCCAGCTTTACCTGGGGCTCAGGGGGCGGGGCCTACGAGCAGTACTTC	CASFTWGSGGGAYEQYF
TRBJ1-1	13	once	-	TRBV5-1	TGCGCCAGCAGCCTGACAGGTGGCACTGAAGCTTTCTTT	CASSLTGGTEAFF
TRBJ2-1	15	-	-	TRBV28	TGTGCCAGCAGTTTCCTCCAGGGAACCTACAATGAGCAGTTCTTC	CASSFLQGTYNEQFF
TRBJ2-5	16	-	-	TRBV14	TGTGCCAGCAGCCAAGAAGTTACTAGCTATCCAGAGACCCAGTACTTC	CASSQEVTSYPETQYF
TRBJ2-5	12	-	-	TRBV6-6	TGTGCCAGCAGTCTGAAGAGGGAGACCCAGTACTTC	CASSLKRETQYF
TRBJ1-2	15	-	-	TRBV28	TGTGCCAGCAGTTTCACAGGGATCACTAACTATGGCTACACCTTC	CASSFTGITNYGYTF
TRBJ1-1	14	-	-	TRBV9	TGTGCCAGCAGCGTAGGACAGACGAACACTGAAGCTTTCTTT	CASSVGQTNTEAFF
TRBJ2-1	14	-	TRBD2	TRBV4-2	TGTGCCAGCAGCCAGAGACTAGCGCGGGATGAGCAGTTCTTC	CASSQRLARDEQFF
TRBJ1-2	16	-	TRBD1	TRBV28	TGTGCCAGCAAATCCCCTGCCCAGACAGGGGTAGGGGGCTACACCTTC	CASKSPAQTGVGGYTF
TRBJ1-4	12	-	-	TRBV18	TGTGCCAGCTCAGTATGGGGCGAAAAACTGTTTTTT	CASSVWGEKLFF
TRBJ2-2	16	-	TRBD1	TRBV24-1	TGTGCCACCAGTGATTCGCCGGGACAGTCTCCCGGGGAGCTGTTTTTT	CATSDSPGQSPGELFF
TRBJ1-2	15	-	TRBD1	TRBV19	TGTGCCAGTTCTCCCCCAGGGACAGCTAACTATGGCTACACCTTC	CASSPPGTANYGYTF
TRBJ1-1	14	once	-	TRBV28	TGTGCCAGCAGTTTATTGGGGGGGAACACTGAAGCTTTCTTT	CASSLLGGNTEAFF
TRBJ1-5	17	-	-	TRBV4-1	TGCGCCAGCAGCCCCCGGACGGGAGGGGCTAGCAATCAGCCCCAGCATTTT	CASSPRTGGASNQPQHF
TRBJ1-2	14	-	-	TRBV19	TGTGCCAGTAGTATCCGACGTTCTTCGGGTGGCTACACCTTC	CASSIRRSSGGYTF
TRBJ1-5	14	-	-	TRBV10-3	TGTGCCATCAGTGAAGGGGCGAGCAATCAGCCCCAGCATTTT	CAISEGASNQPQHF
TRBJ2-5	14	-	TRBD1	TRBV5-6	TGTGCCAGCAGCGGAGGACAGGTCCAAGAGACCCAGTACTTC	CASSGGQVQETQYF
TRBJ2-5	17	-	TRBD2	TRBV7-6	TGTGCCAGCAGCTCCAGCTTTAGCGGGGGGGGCCAAGAGACCCAGTACTTC	CASSSSFSGGGQETQYF
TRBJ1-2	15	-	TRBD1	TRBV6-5	TGTGCCAGCAGTTACCGGACAGGAGTTAACTATGGCTACACCTTC	CASSYRTGVNYGYTF
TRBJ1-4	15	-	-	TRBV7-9	TGTGCCAGCAGCATACAGCAGGGACTGGGTGAAAAACTGTTTTTT	CASSIQQGLGEKLFF
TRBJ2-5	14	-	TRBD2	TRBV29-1	TGCAGCGTCCCTTCGGCGACAAAGCGGGGGACCCAGTACTTC	CSVPSATKRGTQYF
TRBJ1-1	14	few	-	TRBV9	TGTGCCAGCAGCGTCTCACAGGGCAGGGGTGCGGCTTTCTTT	CASSVSQGRGAAFF
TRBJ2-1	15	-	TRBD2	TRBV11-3	TGTGCCAGCAGCTTAGGAACGGGGGGATACAATGAGCAGTTCTTC	CASSLGTGGYNEQFF